The clone carrying this T cell receptor (beta chain) showed up just once. The sample originates from a study of CD8 T cells in Susac syndrome. About 0.45 to 1 ug RNA was reverse transcribed with random hexamers. Amplification of TCR beta CDR3 used immunoSEQ multiplex PCR across 54 Vbeta and 13 Jbeta. Via MiXCR, TCRdb re-called the immunoSEQ multiplex PCR reads, giving one row per CDR3 protein. The table lists about 66,000 distinct CDR3 sequences, around 95% of them singletons. V gave up 5 bases and J gave up 1 base; unmatched junction bases: 4. This CDR3 spans 16 amino acids. The germline V gene encodes CDR1 PRHDT and CDR2 FYEKMQ (reference sequence).

Sequenced: CD8+ T cells from PBMCs. This chain joins TRBV13 and TRBJ2-3, with 12 positions matching TRBD2. This sequence was found in a human donor with multiple sclerosis. CDR3 residues: CASSERLAGGTDTQYF. The CDR3 DNA follows: TGTGCCAGCAGCGAGAGACTAGCGGGAGGCACAGATACGCAGTATTTT.